This T cell receptor beta chain was observed in a study of control samples from healthy donors and cancer patients. The method was immunoSEQ multiplex PCR; TCRdb's version includes in-frame clones alone and lacks a portion of them. The sample has over 75,000 clones, around 80% seen once; the top ten hold more than 1.5%. This clone is medium-sized in the sample. The CDR3 spans 15 residues. V lost 1 base and J 1 base, leaving 10 bases between the germline ends. Germline lookup yields CDR1 SGHVS and CDR2 FNYEAQ. The receptor's source is a man aged 60 to 75 in good health. This chain connects TRBV7-6 to TRBJ2-5; D gene ambiguous. The sample was blood. In DNA, the CDR3 is TGTGCCAGCAGCTTAGTCTCGGTGGCCCAAGAGACCCAGTACTTC. Amino acid sequence: CASSLVSVAQETQYF. The full variable domain, its missing parts supplied by reference TRBV7-6 and TRBJ2-5, is GAGVSQSPRYKVTKRGQDVALRCDPISGHVSLYWYRQALGQGPEFLTYFNYEAQQDKSGLPNDRFSAERPEGSISTLTIQRTEQRDSAMYRCASSLVSVAQETQYFGPGTRLLVL.